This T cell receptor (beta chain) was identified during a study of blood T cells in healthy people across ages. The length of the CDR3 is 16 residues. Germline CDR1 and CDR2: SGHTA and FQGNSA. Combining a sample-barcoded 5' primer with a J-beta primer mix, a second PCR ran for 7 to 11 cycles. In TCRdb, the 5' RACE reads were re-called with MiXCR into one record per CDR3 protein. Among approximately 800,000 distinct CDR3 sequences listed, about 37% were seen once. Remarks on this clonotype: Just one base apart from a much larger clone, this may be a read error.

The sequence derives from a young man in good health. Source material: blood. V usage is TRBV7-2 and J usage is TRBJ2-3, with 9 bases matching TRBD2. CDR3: CVSSLAVGGGVHTQYF. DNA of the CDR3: TGTGTCAGCAGCTTAGCGGTGGGCGGGGGGGTTCATACGCAGTATTTT. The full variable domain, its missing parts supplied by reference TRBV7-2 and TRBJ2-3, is GAGVSQSPSNKVTEKGKDVELRCDPISGHTALYWYRQSLGQGLEFLIYFQGNSAPDKSGLPSDRFSAERTGGSVSTLTIQRTQQEDSAVYLCVSSLAVGGGVHTQYFGPGTRLTVL.